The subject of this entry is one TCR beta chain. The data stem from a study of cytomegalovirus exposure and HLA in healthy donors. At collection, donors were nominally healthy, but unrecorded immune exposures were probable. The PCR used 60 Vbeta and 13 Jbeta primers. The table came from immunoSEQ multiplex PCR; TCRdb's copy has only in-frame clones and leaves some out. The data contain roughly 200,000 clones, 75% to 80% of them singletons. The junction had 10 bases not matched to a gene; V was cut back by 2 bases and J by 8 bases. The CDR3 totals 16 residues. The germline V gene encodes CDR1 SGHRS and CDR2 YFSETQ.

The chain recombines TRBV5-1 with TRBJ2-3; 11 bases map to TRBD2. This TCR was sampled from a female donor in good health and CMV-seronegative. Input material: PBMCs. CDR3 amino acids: CASSLGLAGAEVTQYF. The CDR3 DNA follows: TGCGCCAGCAGCTTAGGACTAGCGGGTGCTGAGGTTACGCAGTATTTT.